Each of the 25 T cell receptor beta chains below was sequenced from the same sample in a study of blood T cell repertoires in COVID-19. This table comes from immunoSEQ multiplex PCR, and its TCRdb copy is limited to in-frame clones, with some not included. The repertoire holds 150,000 to 200,000 clones, with around 86% as singletons. Sequencing was performed on peripheral blood. The receptors shown here come from a woman older than 75 in a cohort sampled during active or convalescent COVID-19.

The chain carries TRBV21-1 and TRBJ2-6; whether TRBD1, the table's D call, matches the DNA was not checked. TRBV21-1 is classified as a pseudogene. The CDR3 extends over 17 amino acids. Written as DNA, the CDR3 is TGTGCCAGCAGCATCCGGGACAGGGTATCTGGGGCCAACGTCCTGACTTTC. Its protein is CASSIRDRVSGANVLTF.

The chain couples TRBV6-5 to TRBJ2-7; possible D gene TRBD2, 5 bases. The CDR3 has 13 residues. Germline CDR1 MNHEY, CDR2 SVGAGI. V dropped 4 bases and J dropped 3 bases, with 10 bases sitting between them. The CDR3 DNA is TGTGCCAGCAGTTGGGCGAGGGACTACGAGCAGTACGTC. This sequence encodes CASSWARDYEQYV.

The chain is built from TRBV27 and TRBJ1-2, with 11 bases fitting TRBD1. V dropped 4 bases and J dropped 8; count of bases not matched to a gene: 12. Germline V gene data show CDR1 as MNHEY and CDR2 as SMNVEV (reference sequence). The CDR3 is made up of 16 amino acids. The CDR3 is CASSSRTGGFAKGYTF. CDR3 sequence (DNA): TGTGCCAGCAGTTCCCGGACAGGGGGCTTCGCCAAGGGCTACACCTTC.

This chain links TRBV5-1 with TRBJ2-7; 12 nucleotides align to TRBD2. The CDR3 covers 19 residues. V lost 0 bases, J lost 2 bases, and 12 bases stayed unmatched. The V gene's germline CDR1 is SGHRS and CDR2 YFSETQ. CDR3 nucleotides: TGCGCCAGCAGCTTGGGTCCCGGGACTAGCGGGTCTTCGCCCTACGAGCAGTACGTC. As protein: CASSLGPGTSGSSPYEQYV.

The chain carries TRBV7-9 and TRBJ1-5, with unresolved D. Per the germline V gene, CDR1 is SEHNR and CDR2 is FQNEAQ (reference sequence). With 5 bases removed from V and 3 bases from J, the gap between germline ends came to 11 bases. The length of the CDR3 is 14 residues. The CDR3 DNA is TGTGCCAGCAGCCAAGACATTACCAATCAGCCCCAGCATTTT. Translating gives CASSQDITNQPQHF.

This clone appeared once. The chain links TRBV9 to TRBJ2-7; 7 bases map to TRBD1. This CDR3 is built from 15 residues. Germline V gene data show CDR1 as SGDLS and CDR2 as YYNGEE. The V segment lost 4 bases and the J segment 4 bases; nucleotides outside the gene matches: 11. CDR3 DNA: TGTGCCAGCAGCCCTAGACAGGGCCTTGGGTACGAGCAGTACTTC. Its protein product is CASSPRQGLGYEQYF. Together with reference TRBV9 and TRBJ2-7, the CDR3 gives the full variable domain: DSGVTQTPKHLITATGQRVTLRCSPRSGDLSVYWYQQSLDQGLQFLIQYYNGEERAKGNILERFSAQQFPDLHSELNLSSLELGDSALYFCASSPRQGLGYEQYFGPGTRLTVT.

The chain has TRBV19 and TRBJ2-7, with D possibly being TRBD1 (6 bases). The V and J ends lost 5 bases and 6 bases respectively, with 17 bases between them. CDR3 length: 14 amino acids. Germline assignment: CDR1 LNHDA and CDR2 SQIVND (reference sequence). CDR3 region: CASSPQGRGSEQYF. CDR3 nucleotide sequence: TGTGCCAGTAGTCCTCAGGGAAGGGGGAGCGAGCAGTACTTC. The full variable domain, completed using reference TRBV19 and TRBJ2-7, is DGGITQSPKYLFRKEGQNVTLSCEQNLNHDAMYWYRQDPGQGLRLIYYSQIVNDFQKGDIAEGYSVSREKKESFPLTVTSAQKNPTAFYLCASSPQGRGSEQYFGPGTRLTVT.

The V and J genes are TRBV30 and TRBJ2-1, with D unresolved. This CDR3 comprises 15 residues. Germline V gene sequence: CDR1 GTSNPN, CDR2 SVGIG (reference sequence). V dropped 2 bases and J dropped 0 bases, with 11 bases sitting between them. Here the CDR3 reads CAWSPRLSSYNEQFF. The DNA for the CDR3 is TGTGCCTGGAGTCCCCGTCTCAGCTCCTACAATGAGCAGTTCTTC.

The chain combines TRBV5-1 with TRBJ1-2; maybe TRBD1 (5 bases). The V gene's germline CDR1 is SGHRS and CDR2 YFSETQ. This CDR3 comprises 15 residues. Trimming shortened V by 4 bases and J by 6 bases, and 19 bases separated the two germline ends. This CDR3 reads CASSVQGLGRDGYTF. Written as DNA, the CDR3 is TGCGCCAGCAGCGTCCAGGGTCTGGGGCGTGATGGCTACACCTTC.

This chain links TRBV7-9 with TRBJ1-5; 7 nucleotides align to TRBD1. The CDR3 is 15 amino acids. Germline V gene sequence: CDR1 SEHNR, CDR2 FQNEAQ (reference sequence). The V and J ends lost 2 bases and 3 bases, in that order; junction bases with no gene match: 4. CDR3 in amino acids: CASSLSGQPNQPQHF. The CDR3 DNA is TGTGCCAGCAGCTTATCGGGACAGCCCAATCAGCCCCAGCATTTT.

The rearrangement joins TRBV28 to TRBJ2-1; TRBD2 matches at 9 bases. The CDR3 runs 15 residues. After removal of 8 bases from V and 12 bases from J, the junction contained 17 bases not matched to a gene. CDR1 is MDHEN and CDR2 is SYDVKM in the germline V gene. The CDR3 protein is CASGGGLAISPSQFF. CDR3 nucleotides: TGTGCCAGCGGTGGGGGACTAGCCATCTCTCCTTCGCAGTTCTTC.

This sequence joins TRBV7-6 and TRBJ2-7; 10 positions agree with TRBD2. This CDR3 has 18 amino acids. Losses at the gene ends were 0 bases for V and 0 bases for J; bases not matched to a gene: 8. Per the germline V gene, CDR1 is SGHVS and CDR2 is FNYEAQ. For the CDR3, the DNA is TGTGCCAGCAGCTTAGCAAGGCTAGCGGGGGCAAACTCCTACGAGCAGTACTTC. Translating gives CASSLARLAGANSYEQYF. Together with reference TRBV7-6 and TRBJ2-7, the CDR3 gives the full variable domain: GAGVSQSPRYKVTKRGQDVALRCDPISGHVSLYWYRQALGQGPEFLTYFNYEAQQDKSGLPNDRFSAERPEGSISTLTIQRTEQRDSAMYRCASSLARLAGANSYEQYFGPGTRLTVT.

The genes are TRBV9 and TRBJ2-1; maybe TRBD1 (7 bases). The CDR3 length is 18 residues. CDR1 and CDR2 (germline): SGDLS, YYNGEE. The V gene lost 3 bases and the J gene lost 3 bases, with 22 bases spanning the gap. CDR3 loop: CASSEETSRGDYYNEQFF. The CDR3 DNA follows: TGTGCCAGCAGCGAGGAAACCTCCAGGGGGGATTACTACAATGAGCAGTTCTTC.

The chain has TRBV5-1 and TRBJ1-1, with D possibly being TRBD1 (6 bases). The CDR3 runs to 15 residues. V was cut by 4 bases and J by 5 bases, with 18 bases left in between. CDR1 and CDR2 (germline): SGHRS, YFSETQ. The CDR3: CASSKPQGAGTEAFF. CDR3 DNA sequence: TGCGCCAGCAGCAAGCCACAGGGTGCAGGGACTGAAGCTTTCTTT.

The table lists this clone with a count of one. The V gene is TRBV3-1 (or the pseudogene TRBV3-2), the J gene TRBJ2-5; TRBD2 matches at 9 bases. Germline V lookup: CDR1 LGHDT, CDR2 YNNKEL (reference sequence). The CDR3 sequence is 15 residues long. V gave up 6 bases and J gave up 3 bases; unmatched junction bases: 8. For the CDR3, the DNA is TGTGCCAGCAGTCAACCGGGACTAGCAGAAGAGACCCAGTACTTC. As protein: CASSQPGLAEETQYF.

The sample holds one count of this clone. V is TRBV7-8 and J is TRBJ2-3; D uncertain. Germline CDR1 SGHVS, CDR2 FQNEAQ. Trimming took 1 base from V and 6 from J, leaving 11 bases between them. CDR3 length: 14 residues. CDR3 residues: CASSLGANGDTQYF. Written as DNA, the CDR3 is TGTGCCAGCAGCTTAGGTGCGAACGGGGATACGCAGTATTTT.

The rearrangement uses TRBV19 and TRBJ1-5; 7 bases are shared with TRBD1. The CDR3 length is 19 residues. J was trimmed by 2 bases and V by 6 bases; bases with no gene match: 19. Germline values: CDR1 LNHDA, CDR2 SQIVND (reference sequence). CDR3 DNA: TGTGCCAGTAGGACCGGATGGCTTGTACAAGGGGGCGGCAATCAGCCCCAGCATTTT. Amino acids: CASRTGWLVQGGGNQPQHF. Variable domain in full (rest from reference TRBV19 and TRBJ1-5): DGGITQSPKYLFRKEGQNVTLSCEQNLNHDAMYWYRQDPGQGLRLIYYSQIVNDFQKGDIAEGYSVSREKKESFPLTVTSAQKNPTAFYLCASRTGWLVQGGGNQPQHFGDGTRLSIL.

The chain is built from TRBV7-8 and TRBJ2-7, with a tentative D call TRBD1 (5 bases). Germline assignment: CDR1 SGHVS and CDR2 FQNEAQ. The CDR3 length is 16 residues. The ends were cut back, 6 bases at V and 0 bases at J, with 18 bases in the middle. DNA for the CDR3: TGTGCCAGCAGTCCCAACAGGTTCCCGACCTCCTACGAGCAGTACGTC. Its protein is CASSPNRFPTSYEQYV.

The chain has TRBV6-2 or TRBV6-3 and TRBJ2-2; 10 bases map to TRBD2. The CDR3 is made up of 19 amino acids. Germline V lookup: CDR1 MNHEY, CDR2 SVGEGT. With 6 bases clipped from V and 5 bases from J, the junction kept 18 bases outside the gene matches. DNA of the CDR3: TGTGCCAGCAGCGCCCGGACAGGACGGGAGACTAGCGGGACCGGGGAGCTGTTTTTT. Translated, it gives CASSARTGRETSGTGELFF.

J is TRBJ2-5 and V is TRBV7-9; the D gene is possibly TRBD2 (6 bases). This CDR3 region has 16 residues. V was shortened by 3 bases and J by 4 bases, with 18 bases between the two germline ends. Germline values: CDR1 SEHNR, CDR2 FQNEAQ (reference sequence). The CDR3 is CASSLWAGPTGETQYF. CDR3 sequence (DNA): TGTGCCAGCAGCTTGTGGGCGGGGCCCACGGGAGAGACCCAGTACTTC.

V gene TRBV6-2 or TRBV6-3 combines with J gene TRBJ2-7, with D maybe TRBD2 (5 bases). V was trimmed by 2 bases and J by 0 bases, leaving 11 bases between them. The CDR3 is made up of 15 amino acids. CDR1 MNHEY and CDR2 SVGEGT come from the germline V gene. The CDR3 region is CASSYLAGISYEQYF. In DNA form, the CDR3 reads TGTGCCAGCAGTTACCTAGCCGGGATCTCCTACGAGCAGTACTTC.

This clone occurred a few times. The chain combines TRBV6-2 or TRBV6-3 with TRBJ1-5, with TRBD1 as a possible D gene (5 bases). With 10 bases removed from V and 5 bases from J, the gap between germline ends came to 15 bases. Germline CDR1 and CDR2: MNHEY and SVGEGT. The CDR3 runs to 13 residues. CDR3 region: CAISFRVDQPQHF. The CDR3 DNA follows: TGTGCCATCAGCTTCAGGGTAGATCAGCCCCAGCATTTT.

V and J are TRBV24-1 and TRBJ2-6; tentative D call: TRBD2 (6 bases). The CDR3 sequence is 15 residues long. The V gene lost 4 bases and the J gene lost 1 base, with 7 bases spanning the gap. CDR1 is KGHDR and CDR2 is SFDVKD in the germline V gene. The CDR3 reads CATSESGSGANVLTF. CDR3 in DNA: TGTGCCACCAGTGAGAGCGGGTCTGGGGCCAACGTCCTGACTTTC.

The chain combines TRBV10-3 with TRBJ2-5; TRBD2 agrees at 8 bases. Germline trimming cut 0 bases from V and 7 bases from J; bases unmatched to any gene: 19. Germline CDR1 reads ENHRY; CDR2 reads SYGVKD. The CDR3 loop spans 19 amino acids. The CDR3 here is CAISESIPGTSSVRGTQYF. The CDR3 DNA follows: TGTGCCATCAGTGAGTCTATACCCGGGACTAGTAGCGTCCGGGGGACCCAGTACTTC.

This clone has a single count. The V gene is TRBV12-3 or TRBV12-4, the J gene TRBJ1-6, with TRBD1 matching over 7 bases. V gave up 6 bases and J gave up 5 bases; unmatched junction bases: 1. This CDR3 has 13 residues. CDR3 sequence: CASSTGDNSPLHF. CDR3 sequence (DNA): TGTGCCAGCAGCACAGGGGATAATTCACCCCTCCACTTT.